A single sample gave rise to the 20 T cell receptor beta chains below, sequenced in a study of blood T cell repertoires in COVID-19. Some clones are missing from TCRdb's copy, which holds only in-frame ones; the method was immunoSEQ multiplex PCR. The table shows about 150,000 clones, with 75% to 90% occurring only once. Input material: peripheral blood. Receptors were obtained from a woman aged 60-70 years with active or convalescent COVID-19.

V and J are TRBV7-2 and TRBJ2-7; no definite D call. Germline assignment: CDR1 SGHTA and CDR2 FQGNSA. Deletions cut 4 bases from V and 0 bases from J, with 7 bases between. This CDR3 contains 13 residues. The CDR3 DNA reads as TGTGCCAGCAGCTATAGTGGCTCCTACGAGCAGTACTTC. This encodes CASSYSGSYEQYF.

A word on this clone: Other DNA variants within this sample encode the same CDR3. The chain has TRBV5-6 and TRBJ1-2; D gene uncertain. The CDR3 runs to 12 residues. Between the trimmed V and J ends, which lost 0 bases and 4 bases, there was a span of 4 bases. CDR1 and CDR2 (germline): SGHDT, YYEEEE. This chain's CDR3 is CASSLASYGYTF. The DNA of the CDR3 is TGTGCCAGCAGCTTGGCCTCCTATGGCTACACCTTC.

For this clone: Other DNA sequences in the same sample also yield this CDR3. The chain uses TRBV18 and TRBJ2-7, with 9 bases aligning to TRBD1. V gave up 0 bases and J gave up 1 base; unmatched junction bases: 1. This CDR3 is 15 amino acids long. Per the germline V gene, CDR1 is KGHSH and CDR2 is LQKENI. CDR3 nucleotide sequence: TGTGCCAGCTCACCACCGGGACAGGGTTCCTACGAGCAGTACTTC. This sequence encodes CASSPPGQGSYEQYF. Full variable domain (rest looked up from reference TRBV18 and TRBJ2-7): NAGVMQNPRHLVRRRGQEARLRCSPMKGHSHVYWYRQLPEEGLKFMVYLQKENIIDESGMPKERFSAEFPKEGPSILRIQQVVRGDSAAYFCASSPPGQGSYEQYFGPGTRLTVT.

This rearrangement joins TRBV6-2 or TRBV6-3 to TRBJ1-5; D call uncertain. CDR1 and CDR2 (germline): MNHEY, SVGEGT. CDR3 length: 15 amino acids. V was cut by 6 bases and J by 0 bases, with 12 bases left in between. Written as DNA, the CDR3 is TGTGCCAGCAGCACGTGGGAGATTAGCAATCAGCCCCAGCATTTT. Translation: CASSTWEISNQPQHF.

This chain joins TRBV10-3 and TRBJ1-1, with D perhaps matching TRBD1 (6 bases). V gave up 7 bases and J gave up 1 base, with 10 bases separating them. The CDR3 is made up of 13 amino acids. Germline assignment: CDR1 ENHRY and CDR2 SYGVKD. The CDR3 DNA reads as TGTGCCATCACGGGACAACCGAACACTGAAGCTTTCTTT. It codes for CAITGQPNTEAFF.

The V call is TRBV30, the J call TRBJ2-2, with D possibly being TRBD1 (5 bases). There are 13 residues in the CDR3. Germline-derived CDR1 and CDR2 are GTSNPN and SVGIG (reference sequence). Trimming stripped 3 bases from V and 13 bases from J, with 18 bases between. This CDR3 reads CAWSVGAAPPLFF. The CDR3 nucleotides are TGTGCCTGGAGCGTAGGGGCGGCGCCGCCGCTGTTTTTT.

A few counts support this clone. CDR3 DNA sequence: TGTGCCAGCAGTTTAACGGGGGGGCCTAACCAAGAGACCCAGTACTTC. The encoded protein is CASSLTGGPNQETQYF. The rearrangement links TRBV27 to TRBJ2-5; TRBD2 aligns across 8 bases. The CDR3 totals 16 residues. V lost 2 bases to trimming and J lost 0 bases; unmatched junction nucleotides: 5. Germline-derived CDR1 and CDR2 are MNHEY and SMNVEV (reference sequence).

The genes are TRBV18 and TRBJ1-6; 9 bases are shared with TRBD1. Per the germline V gene, CDR1 is KGHSH and CDR2 is LQKENI. V trimming: 3 bases; J trimming: 7 bases; junction bases outside the gene matches: 7. CDR3 length: 16 residues. CDR3 loop: CASSPASTGGNSPLHF. In DNA, the CDR3 is TGTGCCAGCTCACCCGCATCGACAGGGGGAAATTCACCCCTCCACTTT.

The chain links TRBV18 to TRBJ2-1; tentative D call: TRBD1 (6 bases). Germline lookup yields CDR1 KGHSH and CDR2 LQKENI. V was shortened by 4 bases and J by 0 bases, with 13 bases between the two germline ends. This CDR3 is built from 16 residues. The CDR3 protein is CASSLTQGSSYNEQFF. CDR3 bases: TGTGCCAGCTCACTAACACAGGGAAGCTCCTACAATGAGCAGTTCTTC.

This sequence joins TRBV5-4 and TRBJ1-6; D is unclear. CDR1 SGHNT and CDR2 YYREEE come from the germline V gene (reference sequence). The CDR3 runs 18 residues. V lost 0 bases, J lost 7 bases, and 20 bases lay in between. The CDR3 region has the DNA TGTGCCAGCAGCTTGGAAGGAGGCCGGACTGTTTCCAATTCACCCCTCCACTTT. As protein: CASSLEGGRTVSNSPLHF.

This chain connects TRBV14 to TRBJ2-1; TRBD1 is a possible D gene (6 bases). Trimming took 4 bases from V and 8 from J, leaving 12 bases between them. The CDR3 runs 13 residues. The germline V gene encodes CDR1 SGHDN and CDR2 FVKESK. The CDR3: CASSPTGLDEQFF. Here the CDR3 DNA reads TGTGCCAGCAGCCCCACAGGGTTGGATGAGCAGTTCTTC.

The J gene is TRBJ2-7, the V gene TRBV2, with 12 bases lining up with TRBD1. The CDR3 is 14 residues long. V lost 6 bases to trimming and J lost 5 bases; unmatched junction nucleotides: 5. In germline, CDR1 is SNHLY, CDR2 FYNNEI. The CDR3: CASRGTGGLHEQYF. For the CDR3, the DNA is TGTGCCAGCAGGGGGACAGGGGGCTTACACGAGCAGTACTTC.

The chain has TRBV7-9 and TRBJ2-3, with D hard to call. V lost 5 bases and J 2 bases, leaving 5 bases between the germline ends. CDR3 length: 12 residues. In germline, CDR1 is SEHNR, CDR2 FQNEAQ (reference sequence). The CDR3 DNA follows: TGTGCCAGCAGCCCAGACACAGATACGCAGTATTTT. Translating gives CASSPDTDTQYF.

This clone appeared once. V and J are TRBV7-2 and TRBJ2-3; a weak D match, TRBD1 (5 bases). CDR1 SGHTA and CDR2 FQGNSA come from the germline V gene. V gave up 5 bases and J gave up 3 bases, with 15 bases separating them. The CDR3 consists of 15 residues. Written as DNA, the CDR3 is TGTGCCAGCAGCCCAGGGTGGTTTCGGACAGATACGCAGTATTTT. It specifies CASSPGWFRTDTQYF.

V gene TRBV30 combines with J gene TRBJ2-5; 11 nucleotides match TRBD2. Germline CDR1 reads GTSNPN; CDR2 reads SVGIG (reference sequence). The J segment lost 7 bases and the V segment lost 8 bases, leaving 12 bases of the junction unmatched. This CDR3 contains 14 residues. This chain's CDR3 is CARTSGGRKGTQYF. The DNA of the CDR3 is TGTGCCCGTACTAGCGGGGGCCGAAAGGGGACCCAGTACTTC.

Here the CDR3 reads CASTSTGVSNQPQHF. For the CDR3, the DNA is TGTGCCAGTACCTCGACAGGGGTTAGCAATCAGCCCCAGCATTTT. V gene TRBV19 combines with J gene TRBJ1-5; 8 bases are shared with TRBD1. J lost 0 bases, V lost 7 bases, and 5 bases had no gene match. The CDR3 contains 15 residues. Germline CDR1 LNHDA, CDR2 SQIVND (reference sequence).

The J gene is TRBJ2-3, the V gene TRBV2, with 7 bases that match TRBD2. Germline values: CDR1 SNHLY, CDR2 FYNNEI. This CDR3 spans 14 amino acids. Trimming removed 5 bases from V and 4 bases from J; junction bases left unmatched: 6. The CDR3 is CASSPLGGADTQYF. In nucleotides, the CDR3 is TGTGCCAGCAGTCCTTTGGGGGGGGCAGATACGCAGTATTTT. Drawing the rest from reference TRBV2 and TRBJ2-3, the complete variable domain is EPEVTQTPSHQVTQMGQEVILRCVPISNHLYFYWYRQILGQKVEFLVSFYNNEISEKSEIFDDQFSVERPDGSNFTLKIRSTKLEDSAMYFCASSPLGGADTQYFGPGTRLTVL.

The V gene is TRBV6-1, the J gene TRBJ1-2, with a weak D call TRBD1 (5 bases). The CDR3 sequence is 15 residues long. V was shortened by 3 bases and J by 7 bases, with 18 bases between the two germline ends. CDR1 and CDR2 from the germline V gene are MNHNS and SASEGT. DNA of the CDR3: TGTGCCAGCAGTGATTCTATCTTCGGGGGGTTTGGCTACACCTTC. The encoded protein is CASSDSIFGGFGYTF.

For this clone: The junction departs from germline at one end; a sequencing error may be responsible. V gene TRBV7-7 combines with J gene TRBJ2-5; TRBD1 is a possible D gene (6 bases). Germline loops: CDR1 SSHAT, CDR2 FNYEAQ (reference sequence). The CDR3 is made up of 13 amino acids. The CDR3 DNA follows: TGTGCTAGCAGCTCGACAGGCTTAGAGACCCAGTACTTC. This translates into CASSSTGLETQYF.

The chain uses TRBV16 and TRBJ1-1; possibly TRBD1 for D (5 bases). Trimming shortened V by 6 bases and J by 0 bases, and 14 bases separated the two germline ends. This CDR3 spans 15 amino acids. Germline V gives CDR1 KGHSY, CDR2 FQNENV. The CDR3 protein is CASSPLTAMNTEAFF. Here the CDR3 DNA reads TGTGCCAGCAGTCCCTTGACAGCCATGAACACTGAAGCTTTCTTT.